A single sample gave rise to the 14 T cell receptor beta chains below, sequenced in a study of OX40 agonist ivuxolimab in advanced cancers. Sequencing used immunoSEQ multiplex PCR; TCRdb keeps in-frame clones, though not all of them. The repertoire holds about 77,000 clones, with over 70% as singletons. Source: CD4+ or CD8+ T cells sorted from blood, taken in a trial of the OX40 agonist ivuxolimab. These receptors originate from an adult with an advanced solid tumor such as melanoma, head and neck, liver or kidney cancer.

A single count supports this clone. This chain links TRBV7-2 with TRBJ2-7; TRBD2 is a possible D gene (6 bases). Trimming stripped 2 bases from V and 0 bases from J, with 11 bases between. Germline-derived CDR1 and CDR2 are SGHTA and FQGNSA. CDR3 length: 15 amino acids. The CDR3 DNA follows: TGTGCCAGCAGCTTAAATCCCGGGAGCTCCTACGAGCAGTACTTC. This encodes CASSLNPGSSYEQYF.

The rearrangement links TRBV27 to TRBJ2-2; D is possibly TRBD2 (5 bases). Germline V gene data show CDR1 as MNHEY and CDR2 as SMNVEV (reference sequence). The germline V and J ends were trimmed by 4 bases and 5 bases, with 11 bases remaining between them. The CDR3 is 14 residues long. The CDR3 coding sequence is TGTGCCAGCAGTTCCCTCCCGGGGACCGGGGAGCTGTTTTTT. It codes for CASSSLPGTGELFF.

This clone showed up just once. The chain carries TRBV9 and TRBJ2-1; D not certain. Germline V CDR1 and CDR2: SGDLS, YYNGEE. V was pared by 3 bases and J by 8 bases, with 18 bases between. This CDR3 has 15 residues. The CDR3: CASSGYKGLEYEQFF. CDR3 in DNA: TGTGCCAGCAGCGGGTACAAGGGTTTAGAGTATGAGCAGTTCTTC.

Worth noting for this clone: Germline and junction disagree at one end, which may indicate a read error. The V gene is TRBV19, the J gene TRBJ1-6; a possible D gene is TRBD1 (6 bases). The length of the CDR3 is 16 residues. Germline V CDR1 and CDR2: LNHDA, SQIVND (reference sequence). CDR3 protein: CASRIDPGQDNSPLHF. In nucleotides, the CDR3 is TGTGCCAGTAGGATAGACCCGGGACAAGATAATTCACCCCTCCACTTT. Filled out from reference TRBV19 and TRBJ1-6, the complete variable domain reads DGGITQSPKYLFRKEGQNVTLSCEQNLNHDAMYWYRQDPGQGLRLIYYSQIVNDFQKGDIAEGYSVSREKKESFPLTVTSAQKNPTAFYLCASRIDPGQDNSPLHFGNGTRLTVT.

The J gene is TRBJ2-1, the V gene TRBV7-2, with unresolved D. Deletions cut 5 bases from V and 7 bases from J, with 15 bases between. CDR1 SGHTA and CDR2 FQGNSA come from the germline V gene. There are 14 residues in the CDR3. The CDR3 spells CASSGRQGWNEQFF. CDR3 bases: TGTGCCAGCAGCGGGCGACAAGGGTGGAATGAGCAGTTCTTC.

The chain carries TRBV7-7 and TRBJ2-7; 10 bases fit TRBD1. In germline, CDR1 is SSHAT, CDR2 FNYEAQ (reference sequence). V lost 5 bases and J lost 7; bases outside the gene matches: 17. The CDR3 is 17 amino acids. The CDR3 loop reads CASSPSPPGQGMGEQYF. CDR3 DNA: TGTGCCAGCAGCCCCTCCCCTCCGGGACAGGGGATGGGGGAGCAGTACTTC.

The rearrangement joins TRBV27 to TRBJ2-2; tentative D call: TRBD1 (6 bases). Germline loops: CDR1 MNHEY, CDR2 SMNVEV (reference sequence). The CDR3 runs to 15 residues. Trimming stripped 8 bases from V and 4 bases from J, with 17 bases between. The CDR3 coding sequence is TGTGCCAGCTCCCTACAGGGATGGGTCACCGGGGAGCTGTTTTTT. Protein product: CASSLQGWVTGELFF.

The chain is built from TRBV9 and TRBJ2-5; TRBD2 matches at 12 bases. The V gene's germline CDR1 is SGDLS and CDR2 YYNGEE. V was pared by 0 bases and J by 1 base, with 7 bases of the junction left unmatched. CDR3 length equals 18 residues. Here the CDR3 DNA reads TGTGCCAGCAGCGTAGGGGCGTCTAGCGGGGGGGGCCAAGAGACCCAGTACTTC. It codes for CASSVGASSGGGQETQYF.

This clone appeared a single time. The chain is built from TRBV29-1 and TRBJ1-1; possibly TRBD1 for D (6 bases). The CDR3 has 12 residues. V shed 6 bases and J shed 0 bases, with 8 bases lying between them. The germline gives CDR1 SQVTM, CDR2 ANQGSEA. CDR3: CSVGALNTEAFF. CDR3 DNA sequence: TGCAGCGTGGGGGCCTTGAACACTGAAGCTTTCTTT.

The chain couples TRBV9 to TRBJ2-3, with a possible D match to TRBD2 (5 bases). This CDR3 spans 15 amino acids. Trimming stripped 0 bases from V and 2 bases from J, with 10 bases between. Per the germline V gene, CDR1 is SGDLS and CDR2 is YYNGEE. CDR3 loop: CASSVEWLATDTQYF. CDR3 sequence (DNA): TGTGCCAGCAGCGTAGAATGGCTAGCCACAGATACGCAGTATTTT.

The chain is built from TRBV2 and TRBJ1-3; 7 bases line up with TRBD1. The CDR3 sequence is 14 residues long. With V trimmed by 6 bases and J by 4 bases, 6 bases remained unmatched. Germline V gives CDR1 SNHLY, CDR2 FYNNEI. CDR3 region: CASRGTVFGNTIYF. The CDR3 coding sequence is TGTGCCAGCAGGGGGACAGTTTTCGGAAACACCATATATTTT.

The chain combines TRBV9 with TRBJ1-2, with 7 bases that match TRBD1. The CDR3 loop spans 15 amino acids. Germline V CDR1 and CDR2: SGDLS, YYNGEE. With 1 base clipped from V and 8 bases from J, the junction kept 11 bases outside the gene matches. CDR3 region: CASSVLETGIGGYTF. DNA for the CDR3: TGTGCCAGCAGCGTACTCGAGACAGGGATTGGGGGCTACACCTTC.

The chain couples TRBV7-9 to TRBJ2-5; 7 bases line up with TRBD2. The ends lost 2 bases at V and 5 bases at J; junction bases unmatched: 2. CDR3 size: 13 residues. The V gene's germline CDR1 is SEHNR and CDR2 FQNEAQ (reference sequence). CDR3 DNA sequence: TGTGCCAGCAGCTTATTGGGGGGGGAGACCCAGTACTTC. Translation gives CASSLLGGETQYF.

The chain links TRBV7-3 to TRBJ2-5; 12 bases agree with TRBD2. Per germline, CDR1 SGHTA and CDR2 FQGTGA. J gave up 4 bases and V 0 bases, and 0 bases lay outside the gene matches. The CDR3 runs to 15 residues. The CDR3 protein is CASSLTGLAGETQYF. CDR3 bases: TGTGCCAGCAGCTTAACGGGACTAGCGGGAGAGACCCAGTACTTC.